The entry that follows covers one TCR beta chain sequence. The antigen is not known. This entry comes from a study of cytomegalovirus exposure and HLA in healthy donors. Study-level results: TCR beta sequences numbering 15,000 to 20,000 were associated with HLA alleles at 0.05 false discovery rate in a later analysis. An assumption of roughly uniform sequencing depth across donors underlay the presence/absence analyses.

The donors gave bone marrow, and they were healthy. At the time of sampling, donors were nominally healthy, though unrecorded immune exposures were likely. The study ran its PCR with 60 Vbeta and 13 Jbeta primers. Sequencing used immunoSEQ multiplex PCR; TCRdb keeps in-frame clones, though not all of them. The profile shows around 200,000 clones, 82% of them singletons. Trimming cost V 6 bases and J 4 bases, with 19 bases left between them. The CDR3 runs 16 residues. Germline CDR1 reads SGHAT; CDR2 reads FQDESV (reference sequence). The source is a man aged 35 to 55 in good health and CMV-seropositive. The gene calls are TRBV11-1 and TRBJ1-5, with no clear D. Sequenced: PBMCs. CDR3 loop: CASSPERGLGNQPQHF. CDR3 sequence (DNA): TGTGCCAGCAGTCCTGAAAGAGGGCTGGGAAATCAGCCCCAGCATTTT. Together with reference TRBV11-1 and TRBJ1-5, the CDR3 gives the full variable domain: EAEVAQSPRYKITEKSQAVAFWCDPISGHATLYWYRQILGQGPELLVQFQDESVVDDSQLPKDRFSAERLKGVDSTLKIQPAELGDSAMYLCASSPERGLGNQPQHFGDGTRLSIL.